The 25 T cell receptor beta chains given below trace back to one sample, sequenced in a study of control samples from healthy donors and cancer patients. Data came from immunoSEQ multiplex PCR; TCRdb stores just in-frame clones and leaves some out. This sample has about 120,000 clones, with about 86% found just once. Specimen: blood. The receptor source for this set is a man aged 25-45 years in good health.

V usage is TRBV2 and J usage is TRBJ2-1; no clear D gene. V gave up 7 bases and J gave up 5 bases, with 3 bases separating them. The CDR3 covers 10 residues. Germline CDR1 and CDR2: SNHLY and FYNNEI. The CDR3: CASTDNEQFF. For the CDR3, the DNA is TGTGCCAGCACCGACAATGAGCAGTTCTTC.

This clone was observed a single time. The rearrangement links TRBV5-1 to TRBJ1-5, with D perhaps TRBD1 (5 bases). The CDR3 contains 14 residues. Trimming left V 4 bases short and J 7 bases short, with 15 bases between. Germline CDR1 SGHRS, CDR2 YFSETQ. The CDR3 is CASSPNAGDQPQHF. The DNA for the CDR3 is TGCGCCAGCAGCCCTAACGCCGGGGACCAGCCCCAGCATTTT.

This clone was detected only once. This sequence joins TRBV10-2 and TRBJ2-1, with 10 bases fitting TRBD2. Germline loops: CDR1 WSHSY, CDR2 SAAADI. This CDR3 has 15 residues. V trimming: 6 bases; J trimming: 4 bases; junction bases outside the gene matches: 6. In DNA, the CDR3 is TGCGCCAGCAGCTTCTTAGCGGGGGGTTACAATGAGCAGTTCTTC. Residues: CASSFLAGGYNEQFF.

The chain couples TRBV3-1 (or the pseudogene TRBV3-2) to TRBJ1-2, with TRBD1 identical over 7 bases. Germline-derived CDR1 and CDR2 are LGHDT and YNNKEL (reference sequence). The CDR3 has 15 residues. Losses at the gene ends were 1 base for V and 4 bases for J; bases not matched to a gene: 6. CDR3 in amino acids: CASSQGWDRIYGYTF. DNA of the CDR3: TGTGCCAGCAGCCAAGGTTGGGACAGAATCTATGGCTACACCTTC.

J is TRBJ1-1 and V is TRBV5-6; a possible D gene is TRBD1 (5 bases). Trimming removed 0 bases from V and 7 bases from J, with 10 bases in between. Germline loops: CDR1 SGHDT, CDR2 YYEEEE. This CDR3 is 13 amino acids long. DNA of the CDR3: TGTGCCAGCAGCTTGGCCTCAGGACATGAAGCTTTCTTT. Translating it yields CASSLASGHEAFF.

The V gene is TRBV6-4, the J gene TRBJ2-1, with D tentatively TRBD1 (6 bases). CDR1 MRHNA and CDR2 SNTAGT come from the germline V gene. The CDR3 is 14 amino acids. The V gene lost 1 base and the J gene lost 13 bases, with 17 bases spanning the gap. CDR3 region: CASSDFSRGSEQFF. CDR3 DNA: TGTGCCAGCAGTGACTTCTCTAGGGGGAGTGAACAGTTCTTC.

The chain is built from TRBV30 and TRBJ2-7; 7 positions agree with TRBD1. The CDR3 contains 16 residues. Germline values: CDR1 GTSNPN, CDR2 SVGIG (reference sequence). The V and J ends lost 0 bases and 2 bases, in that order; junction bases with no gene match: 10. This chain's CDR3 is CAWSVKRGRTAYEQYF. As DNA, the CDR3 is TGTGCCTGGAGTGTAAAGAGGGGGCGGACAGCCTACGAGCAGTACTTC.

The chain combines TRBV10-2 with TRBJ1-1; D is unclear. The CDR3 is 11 amino acids. V lost 7 bases to trimming and J lost 11 bases, with 14 bases between them. Per germline, CDR1 WSHSY and CDR2 SAAADI. CDR3 amino acids: CASKGGRTAFF. The DNA of the CDR3 is TGCGCCAGCAAGGGAGGGCGGACTGCTTTCTTT.

The genes are TRBV3-1 (or the pseudogene TRBV3-2) and TRBJ2-7; tentative D call: TRBD2 (6 bases). The CDR3 runs 13 residues. The germline gives CDR1 LGHDT, CDR2 YNNKEL (reference sequence). The V end lost 4 bases, the J end lost 7 bases, and 14 bases lay between the germline ends. CDR3 sequence: CASSLGQGGEQYV. DNA for the CDR3: TGTGCCAGCAGCCTCGGTCAGGGAGGAGAGCAGTACGTC.

The V call is TRBV6-5, the J call TRBJ1-1, with 10 bases matching TRBD1. The germline gives CDR1 MNHEY, CDR2 SVGAGI. The length of the CDR3 is 14 residues. The junction had 7 bases not matched to a gene; V was cut back by 7 bases and J by 5 bases. In DNA form, the CDR3 reads TGTGCCAGCACCCACGGACAGGGGGGGACTGAAGCTTTCTTT. As protein: CASTHGQGGTEAFF.

This chain joins TRBV11-3 and TRBJ1-1, with TRBD1 matching 7 bases. J gave up 1 base and V 5 bases, and 7 bases lay outside the gene matches. This CDR3 contains 15 residues. Per germline, CDR1 SGHNT and CDR2 YENEEA. Here the CDR3 DNA reads TGTGCCAGCAGCCCAGGGGGACGGAGGAACACTGAAGCTTTCTTT. It translates to CASSPGGRRNTEAFF.

The chain carries TRBV27 and TRBJ2-7; 11 nucleotides match TRBD1. The CDR3 loop spans 14 amino acids. Trimming at V came to 8 bases and at J to 3 bases, leaving 6 bases not matched to a gene. The germline gives CDR1 MNHEY, CDR2 SMNVEV (reference sequence). CDR3 nucleotide sequence: TGTGCCAGCCAGCCCGGGACAGGGGGCTACGAGCAGTACTTC. Translated, it gives CASQPGTGGYEQYF.

The J gene is TRBJ1-1, the V gene TRBV3-1 (or the pseudogene TRBV3-2), with a tentative D call TRBD1 (6 bases). The V end lost 4 bases, the J end lost 1 base, and 10 bases lay between the germline ends. Germline CDR1 is LGHDT and CDR2 is YNNKEL (reference sequence). The CDR3 has 14 amino acids. CDR3 sequence: CASSLRDTNTEAFF. In DNA, the CDR3 is TGTGCCAGCAGCCTCCGGGACACGAACACTGAAGCTTTCTTT.

The CDR3 bases are TGTGCCAGCCTATCGACAGGGAACACTGAAGCTTTCTTT. Amino acid sequence: CASLSTGNTEAFF. The chain carries TRBV10-3 and TRBJ1-1, with D possibly being TRBD1 (6 bases). There are 13 residues in the CDR3. Per the germline V gene, CDR1 is ENHRY and CDR2 is SYGVKD. Between the trimmed V and J ends, which lost 10 bases and 1 base, there was a span of 13 bases.

This clone was seen once. This chain links TRBV7-3 with TRBJ1-1; D is perhaps TRBD1 (5 bases). The germline V and J ends were trimmed by 2 bases and 3 bases, with 10 bases remaining between them. Germline-derived CDR1 and CDR2 are SGHTA and FQGTGA. The CDR3 covers 14 residues. CDR3 in DNA: TGTGCCAGCAGCTTACAGGGATTGGACACTGAAGCTTTCTTT. It is translated as CASSLQGLDTEAFF.

About this clone itself: Additional DNA sequences in this sample encode the identical CDR3. The J gene is TRBJ1-2, the V gene TRBV5-1, with 9 bases that match TRBD1. The CDR3 is 13 residues long. Unmatched junction bases numbered 3, after V lost 4 bases and J lost 5 bases. Germline CDR1 is SGHRS and CDR2 is YFSETQ. The CDR3 coding sequence is TGCGCCAGCAGCCCCGGGACAGGGTATGGCTACACCTTC. This sequence encodes CASSPGTGYGYTF.

DNA of the CDR3: TGCGCCAGCAGTCAATCGGCCGAAGGGGGAGACACCGGGGAGCTGTTTTTT. Translated: CASSQSAEGGDTGELFF. V gene TRBV23-1 combines with J gene TRBJ2-2; TRBD1 is a possible D gene (6 bases). Being an ORF, TRBV23-1 has a function that is uncertain. The V end lost 0 bases, the J end lost 3 bases, and 14 bases lay between the germline ends. The CDR3 is made up of 17 amino acids.

The gene calls are TRBV3-1 (or the pseudogene TRBV3-2) and TRBJ1-2; no clear D gene. Trimming cost V 6 bases and J 8 bases, with 13 bases left between them. Germline-derived CDR1 and CDR2 are LGHDT and YNNKEL (reference sequence). This CDR3 is built from 12 residues. This CDR3 reads CASSPGSGGYTF. In DNA, the CDR3 is TGTGCCAGCAGTCCAGGCTCTGGCGGCTACACCTTC.

The V and J genes are TRBV13 and TRBJ1-2, with 8 bases fitting TRBD1. The CDR3 covers 15 residues. Germline V lookup: CDR1 PRHDT, CDR2 FYEKMQ (reference sequence). V shed 5 bases, J shed 5 bases, and the junction held 10 bases outside the gene matches. CDR3: CASSAGRTGFYGYTF. The DNA for the CDR3 is TGTGCCAGCAGCGCCGGACGGACAGGGTTTTATGGCTACACCTTC.

The V call is TRBV3-1 (or the pseudogene TRBV3-2), the J call TRBJ1-1; D is possibly TRBD1 (5 bases). CDR3 length: 14 residues. Germline CDR1 LGHDT, CDR2 YNNKEL (reference sequence). The ends were cut back, 8 bases at V and 3 bases at J, with 16 bases in the middle. The CDR3 region has the DNA TGTGCCAGCTGCATGAGGGGCTGGGACACTGAAGCTTTCTTT. Translating it yields CASCMRGWDTEAFF.

The genes are TRBV3-1 (or the pseudogene TRBV3-2) and TRBJ2-1; 7 nucleotides agree with TRBD1. The junction had 9 bases not matched to a gene; V was cut back by 4 bases and J by 15 bases. From germline, CDR1 is LGHDT and CDR2 YNNKEL (reference sequence). CDR3 length equals 12 residues. Here the CDR3 DNA reads TGTGCCAGCAGCCTTGGACGGGCAGGGGGGTTCTTC. Translated, it gives CASSLGRAGGFF.

The chain recombines TRBV5-8 with TRBJ1-4; unclear D gene. CDR1 and CDR2 (germline): SGHTS, YDEGEE. The V and J ends lost 0 bases and 8 bases respectively, with 14 bases between them. The CDR3 length is 15 residues. CDR3: CASSLGAGWVEKLFF. The CDR3 DNA follows: TGTGCCAGCAGCTTGGGGGCAGGTTGGGTGGAAAAACTGTTTTTT.

The gene calls are TRBV2 and TRBJ2-7; 7 nucleotides align to TRBD1. CDR1 and CDR2 (germline): SNHLY, FYNNEI. With 6 bases clipped from V and 7 bases from J, the junction kept 0 bases outside the gene matches. CDR3 length: 10 amino acids. This CDR3 is CASRGQEQYF. In DNA form, the CDR3 reads TGTGCCAGCAGGGGACAGGAGCAGTACTTC.

V gene TRBV30 combines with J gene TRBJ1-2, with D possibly matching TRBD1 (6 bases). Germline CDR1 is GTSNPN and CDR2 is SVGIG (reference sequence). Trimming removed 3 bases from V and 8 bases from J, with 22 bases in between. The CDR3 sequence is 15 residues long. The CDR3 region is CAWREPQGIDPGYTF. The CDR3, as DNA: TGTGCCTGGAGGGAACCCCAGGGGATTGACCCCGGCTACACCTTC.

The chain links TRBV9 to TRBJ1-2; the D is unclear. V lost 0 bases to trimming and J lost 4 bases, with 10 bases between them. CDR1 and CDR2 from the germline V gene are SGDLS and YYNGEE. This CDR3 has 14 amino acids. The CDR3 here is CASSVGEGRYGYTF. In nucleotides, the CDR3 is TGTGCCAGCAGCGTAGGTGAAGGGCGCTATGGCTACACCTTC.